Listed here are 23 T cell receptor beta chains from one sample, sequenced in a study of prognosis after radiotherapy for stage I lung cancer. Using two-round multiplex PCR, the authors amplified TCR beta CDR3 from genomic DNA. Round-one PCR had primers specific to each TRBV and TRBJ gene. TCRdb used MiXCR to reprocess the multiplex PCR reads, holding one entry per CDR3 protein. The sample consists of about 18,000 distinct CDR3 sequences, 44% of them appearing once. The material was PBMCs, obtained before or after stereotactic body radiation therapy (not recorded which). The receptor set was obtained from a donor aged 50 or older with non-small cell lung cancer.

This chain links TRBV6-2 or TRBV6-3 with TRBJ2-2; D uncertain. Germline V gives CDR1 MNHEY, CDR2 SVGEGT. The CDR3 spans 13 residues. Deletions cut 5 bases from V and 2 bases from J, with 6 bases between. The DNA of the CDR3 is TGTGCCAGCAGTCCAGCTAACACCGGGGAGCTGTTTTTT. Translating gives CASSPANTGELFF.

Concerning this clonotype itself: One base away lies a much larger clone, so this may be a sequencing read error. The chain couples TRBV11-2 to TRBJ2-4; possible D gene TRBD2, 6 bases. The CDR3 sequence is 13 residues long. The V end lost 1 base, the J end lost 8 bases, and 9 bases lay between the germline ends. Germline V gene lookup returns CDR1 SGHAT and CDR2 FQNNGV. CDR3 in amino acids: CASSLGGGDIQYF. DNA for the CDR3: TGTGCCAGCAGCTTAGGAGGCGGGGACATTCAGTACTTC. Full variable domain (rest looked up from reference TRBV11-2 and TRBJ2-4): EAGVAQSPRYKIIEKRQSVAFWCNPISGHATLYWYQQILGQGPKLLIQFQNNGVVDDSQLPKDRFSAERLKGVDSTLKIQPAKLEDSAVYLCASSLGGGDIQYFGAGTRLSVL.

The V call is TRBV20-1, the J call TRBJ1-2; 11 bases fit TRBD1. CDR1 DFQATT and CDR2 SNEGSKA come from the germline V gene (reference sequence). The CDR3 consists of 16 residues. V lost 6 bases to trimming and J lost 4 bases; unmatched junction nucleotides: 13. This CDR3 is CSAQPRTGGGGYGYTF. CDR3 coding DNA: TGCAGTGCCCAGCCAAGGACAGGGGGCGGGGGCTATGGCTACACCTTC.

The chain employs TRBV3-1 and TRBJ1-1, with 9 nucleotides matching TRBD1. The V segment lost 6 bases and the J segment 2 bases; nucleotides outside the gene matches: 4. The CDR3 has 14 residues. Germline V gives CDR1 LGHDT, CDR2 YNNKEL (reference sequence). Written as DNA, the CDR3 is TGTGCCAGCAGTCTGGGACAGGGAAACACTGAAGCTTTCTTT. Its translation: CASSLGQGNTEAFF.

Points on this clonotype: Since a much larger clone is just one base distant, this may be a read error. The gene calls are TRBV15 and TRBJ2-7; D perhaps matches TRBD1 (6 bases). CDR3 length: 18 amino acids. Per the germline V gene, CDR1 is LNHNV and CDR2 is YYDKDF (reference sequence). CDR3 sequence: CAISRIAPTRDKSYEQYF. DNA for the CDR3: TGTGCCATCAGCAGGATCGCCCCAACCCGGGACAAGTCCTACGAGCAGTACTTC.

The table lists this clonotype with many counts. The rearrangement links TRBV20-1 to TRBJ1-5, with D maybe TRBD1 (6 bases). Germline CDR1 is DFQATT and CDR2 is SNEGSKA (reference sequence). This CDR3 region has 15 residues. V lost 0 bases to trimming and J lost 6 bases, with 15 bases between them. CDR3 in amino acids: CSARDIGGAGQPQHF. Written as DNA, the CDR3 is TGCAGTGCTAGAGATATTGGGGGGGCCGGTCAGCCCCAGCATTTT.

This chain connects TRBV7-9 to TRBJ1-1; D remains ambiguous. This CDR3 has 12 amino acids. Germline CDR1 is SEHNR and CDR2 is FQNEAQ (reference sequence). V lost 3 bases, J lost 3 bases, and 5 bases lay in between. The chain's CDR3 is CASSFGDTEAFF. Written as DNA, the CDR3 is TGTGCCAGCAGCTTTGGGGACACTGAAGCTTTCTTT.

The chain uses TRBV2 and TRBJ2-3; D perhaps matches TRBD1 (7 bases). The CDR3 length is 18 residues. V lost 3 bases and J 1 base, leaving 20 bases between the germline ends. Germline lookup yields CDR1 SNHLY and CDR2 FYNNEI. The CDR3 sequence is CASSDRGWASAGTDTQYF. The DNA of the CDR3 is TGTGCCAGCAGTGACAGGGGGTGGGCTAGCGCCGGCACAGATACGCAGTATTTT.

As for this clonotype: Sequence at one end of the junction differs from germline and may be a read error. The chain is built from TRBV5-1 and TRBJ2-7, with D tentatively TRBD1 or TRBD2 (6 bases each). Per the germline V gene, CDR1 is SGHRS and CDR2 is YFSETQ. This CDR3 region has 16 residues. In nucleotides, the CDR3 is TGCGCCAGCAGCTTGGTTTCGGGGGCGAGGACCTACGATCAGTACTTC. As protein: CASSLVSGARTYDQYF.

This clonotype was counted many times. J is TRBJ1-1 and V is TRBV18; a weak D match, TRBD1 (5 bases). Germline CDR1 is KGHSH and CDR2 is LQKENI. The CDR3 length is 13 residues. Trimming stripped 3 bases from V and 1 base from J, with 6 bases between. CDR3 sequence (DNA): TGTGCCAGCTCACCGGGGGGGAACACTGAAGCTTTCTTT. It is translated as CASSPGGNTEAFF.

This clonotype has at least ten counts. This chain links TRBV6-4 with TRBJ2-2, with D unclear. The germline gives CDR1 MRHNA, CDR2 SNTAGT. Trimming took 5 bases from V and 3 from J, leaving 7 bases between them. This CDR3 contains 13 residues. The CDR3 DNA is TGTGCCAGCAGTTACCTGGACACCGGGGAGCTGTTTTTT. It yields the protein CASSYLDTGELFF.

By sample fraction, this clonotype is medium-sized (0.01 to 0.1%). V usage is TRBV20-1 and J usage is TRBJ2-3, with 8 bases that match TRBD2. V lost 5 bases, J lost 3 bases, and 7 bases stayed unmatched. Per germline, CDR1 DFQATT and CDR2 SNEGSKA (reference sequence). The CDR3 loop spans 14 amino acids. CDR3 amino acids: CSAPKREGTDTQYF. CDR3 DNA sequence: TGCAGTGCTCCGAAACGGGAGGGTACAGATACGCAGTATTTT.

In its sample, this clonotype is medium-sized. The chain is built from TRBV2 and TRBJ2-1; D is perhaps TRBD2 (6 bases). There are 14 residues in the CDR3. V was clipped by 6 bases and J by 1 base, with 10 bases between them. CDR1 and CDR2 from the germline V gene are SNHLY and FYNNEI. The CDR3 loop reads CASSPGASYNEQFF. CDR3 nucleotides: TGTGCCAGCAGCCCGGGAGCATCCTACAATGAGCAGTTCTTC.

The chain carries TRBV6-5 and TRBJ2-7; D gene uncertain. V dropped 0 bases and J dropped 6 bases, with 9 bases sitting between them. This CDR3 spans 13 amino acids. Germline CDR1 reads MNHEY; CDR2 reads SVGAGI. The CDR3 nucleotides are TGTGCCAGCAGTTACTCGGGTGCCTGCGAGCAGTACTTC. It translates to CASSYSGACEQYF.

The chain employs TRBV28 and TRBJ2-7; the match to TRBD1 covers 10 bases. Germline V CDR1 and CDR2: MDHEN, SYDVKM. Losses at the gene ends were 5 bases for V and 12 bases for J; bases not matched to a gene: 4. The CDR3 is made up of 11 amino acids. The CDR3 region has the DNA TGTGCCAGCAGTCAATGGACAGGGGGGTACTTC. Translating gives CASSQWTGGYF. Complete variable domain (other parts from reference TRBV28 and TRBJ2-7): DVKVTQSSRYLVKRTGEKVFLECVQDMDHENMFWYRQDPGLGLRLIYFSYDVKMKEKGDIPEGYSVSREKKERFSLILESASTNQTSMYLCASSQWTGGYFGPGTRLTVT.

This clonotype was found many times. The chain recombines TRBV6-1 with TRBJ1-5, with unresolved D. Germline CDR1 is MNHNS and CDR2 is SASEGT. V gave up 0 bases and J gave up 4 bases, with 7 bases separating them. The CDR3 has 14 amino acids. The CDR3 DNA follows: TGTGCCAGCAGTGAAGCGCAGTTGAATCAGCCCCAGCATTTT. Translated: CASSEAQLNQPQHF.

Regarding this clonotype: This sequence is one base from a far larger clone and is likely a read error. V and J are TRBV25-1 and TRBJ2-7; TRBD1 is a possible D gene (5 bases). Trimming cost V 5 bases and J 5 bases, with 16 bases left between them. This CDR3 spans 14 amino acids. Per germline, CDR1 MGHDK and CDR2 SYGVNS. CDR3 loop: CASSLRGSYHEQYF. The CDR3 nucleotides read TGTGCCAGCAGTTTAAGGGGTAGCTACCACGAGCAGTACTTC.

This rearrangement joins TRBV2 to TRBJ1-2; TRBD1 aligns across 7 bases. Germline V gene lookup returns CDR1 SNHLY and CDR2 FYNNEI. Trimming took 1 base from V and 0 from J; bases not matched to a gene: 5. The CDR3 extends over 16 amino acids. In nucleotides, the CDR3 is TGTGCCAGCAGTGAAGAGACAGGGCTTTCTAACTATGGCTACACCTTC. Amino acids: CASSEETGLSNYGYTF.

As to this clonotype: Given a far larger clone just one base away, this is likely a sequencing read error. The chain employs TRBV7-9 and TRBJ1-5, with 11 bases lining up with TRBD1. The DNA end lines up better with TRBJ2-3; the J call may be wrong. The length of the CDR3 is 17 residues. Germline V gene sequence: CDR1 SEHNR, CDR2 FQNEAQ (reference sequence). The CDR3 loop is CASSLWTGGWSNQPQYF. For the CDR3, the DNA is TGTGCCAGCAGCTTGTGGACAGGGGGCTGGAGCAATCAGCCCCAGTATTTT.

With respect to this clonotype: It may be a read error: a sequence one base away is much more abundant. The chain joins TRBV9 to TRBJ2-5; TRBD1 aligns across 8 bases. The CDR3 contains 14 residues. Germline V gene lookup returns CDR1 SGDLS and CDR2 YYNGEE. J lost 5 bases, V lost 1 base, and 4 bases had no gene match. The CDR3 DNA reads TGTGCCAGCAGCGTATTAGGGACAGGCGAGACCCAGTACTTC. It codes for CASSVLGTGETQYF. Based on the CDR3 plus reference TRBV9 and TRBJ2-5, the full variable domain is DSGVTQTPKHLITATGQRVTLRCSPRSGDLSVYWYQQSLDQGLQFLIQYYNGEERAKGNILERFSAQQFPDLHSELNLSSLELGDSALYFCASSVLGTGETQYFGPGTRLLVL.

Ten or more counts support this clonotype. The chain recombines TRBV5-1 with TRBJ2-2, with 10 positions matching TRBD2. The CDR3 is 16 amino acids. Germline values: CDR1 SGHRS, CDR2 YFSETQ. Trimming took 3 bases from V and 2 from J; bases not matched to a gene: 4. As DNA, the CDR3 is TGCGCCAGCAGCTCAACTAGCGGGATAAACACCGGGGAGCTGTTTTTT. This gives the protein CASSSTSGINTGELFF.

This clonotype is labeled medium-sized (0.01 to 0.1%). This sequence joins TRBV2 and TRBJ2-7; 7 bases agree with TRBD1. With 6 bases clipped from V and 0 bases from J, the junction kept 8 bases outside the gene matches. This CDR3 has 15 residues. The V gene's germline CDR1 is SNHLY and CDR2 FYNNEI. The CDR3, as DNA: TGTGCCAGCAGCTCCACGGGACAGCCCTCCTACGAGCAGTACTTC. It translates to CASSSTGQPSYEQYF. The whole variable domain, remainder taken from reference TRBV2 and TRBJ2-7, is EPEVTQTPSHQVTQMGQEVILRCVPISNHLYFYWYRQILGQKVEFLVSFYNNEISEKSEIFDDQFSVERPDGSNFTLKIRSTKLEDSAMYFCASSSTGQPSYEQYFGPGTRLTVT.

As for this clonotype: One base away lies a much larger clone, so this may be a sequencing read error. The chain carries TRBV29-1 and TRBJ2-7; possibly TRBD2 for D (7 bases). CDR1 is SQVTM and CDR2 is ANQGSEA in the germline V gene. The CDR3 has 13 amino acids. CDR3 sequence reads: CIALADSSYEQYF. Here the CDR3 DNA reads TGCATCGCCCTAGCGGACAGCTCCTACGAGCAGTACTTC.